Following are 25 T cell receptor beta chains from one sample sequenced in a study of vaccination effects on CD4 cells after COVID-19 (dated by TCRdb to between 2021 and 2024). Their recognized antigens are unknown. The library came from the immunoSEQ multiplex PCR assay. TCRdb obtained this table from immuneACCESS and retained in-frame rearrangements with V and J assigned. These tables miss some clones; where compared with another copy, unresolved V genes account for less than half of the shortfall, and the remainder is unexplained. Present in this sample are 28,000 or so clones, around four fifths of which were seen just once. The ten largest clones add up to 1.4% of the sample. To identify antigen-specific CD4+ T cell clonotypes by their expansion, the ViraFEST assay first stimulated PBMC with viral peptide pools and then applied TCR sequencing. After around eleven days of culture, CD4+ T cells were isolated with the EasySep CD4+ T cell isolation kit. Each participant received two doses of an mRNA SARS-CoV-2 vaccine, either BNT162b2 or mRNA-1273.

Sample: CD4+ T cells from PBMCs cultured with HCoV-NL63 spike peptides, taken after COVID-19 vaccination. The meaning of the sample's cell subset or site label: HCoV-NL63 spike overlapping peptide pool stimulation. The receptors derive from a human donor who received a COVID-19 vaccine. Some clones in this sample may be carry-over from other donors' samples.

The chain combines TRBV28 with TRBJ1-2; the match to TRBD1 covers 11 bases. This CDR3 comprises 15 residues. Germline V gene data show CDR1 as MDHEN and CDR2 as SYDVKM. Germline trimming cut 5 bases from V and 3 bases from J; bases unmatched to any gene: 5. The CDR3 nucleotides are TGTGCCAGCAGTCCCGGGGGACAGGGGGACTATGGCTACACCTTC. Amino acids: CASSPGGQGDYGYTF.

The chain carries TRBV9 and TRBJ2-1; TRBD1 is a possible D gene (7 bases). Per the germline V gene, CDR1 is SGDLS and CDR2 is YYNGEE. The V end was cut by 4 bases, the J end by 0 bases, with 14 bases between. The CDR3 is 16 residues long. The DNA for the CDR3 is TGTGCCAGCAGCCAGGGGCAGGGGGGCTCCTACAATGAGCAGTTCTTC. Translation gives CASSQGQGGSYNEQFF.

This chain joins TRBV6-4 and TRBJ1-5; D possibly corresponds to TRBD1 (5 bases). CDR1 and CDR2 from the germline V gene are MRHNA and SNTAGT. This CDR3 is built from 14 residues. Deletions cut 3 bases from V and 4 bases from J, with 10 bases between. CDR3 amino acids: CASSEGPGNQPQHF. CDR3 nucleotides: TGTGCCAGCAGTGAGGGGCCCGGGAATCAGCCCCAGCATTTT.

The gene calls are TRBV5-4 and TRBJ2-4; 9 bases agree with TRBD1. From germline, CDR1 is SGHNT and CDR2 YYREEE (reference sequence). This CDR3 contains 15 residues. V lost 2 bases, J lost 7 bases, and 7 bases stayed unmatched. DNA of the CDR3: TGTGCCAGCAGCTTCCCGGGACAGGGATTGAACATTCAGTACTTC. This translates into CASSFPGQGLNIQYF.

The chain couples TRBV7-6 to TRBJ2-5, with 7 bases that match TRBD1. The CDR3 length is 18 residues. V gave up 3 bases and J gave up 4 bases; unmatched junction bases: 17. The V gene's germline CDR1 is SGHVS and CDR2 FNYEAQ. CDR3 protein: CASSLRDVTSGGRETQYF. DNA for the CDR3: TGTGCCAGCAGCTTGAGGGACGTCACTTCAGGGGGTAGAGAGACCCAGTACTTC.

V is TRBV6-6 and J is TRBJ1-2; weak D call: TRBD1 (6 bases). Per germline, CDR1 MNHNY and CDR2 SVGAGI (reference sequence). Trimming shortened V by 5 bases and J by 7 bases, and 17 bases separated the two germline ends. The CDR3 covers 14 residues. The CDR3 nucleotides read TGTGCCAGCAGTAATCAGGGGCTAGGGGGTGGCTACACCTTC. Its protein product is CASSNQGLGGGYTF.

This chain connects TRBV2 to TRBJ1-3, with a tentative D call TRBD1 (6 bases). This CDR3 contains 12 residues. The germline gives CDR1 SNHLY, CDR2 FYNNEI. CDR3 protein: CASRGSGNTIYF. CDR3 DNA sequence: TGTGCAAGTAGGGGGTCTGGAAACACCATATATTTT.

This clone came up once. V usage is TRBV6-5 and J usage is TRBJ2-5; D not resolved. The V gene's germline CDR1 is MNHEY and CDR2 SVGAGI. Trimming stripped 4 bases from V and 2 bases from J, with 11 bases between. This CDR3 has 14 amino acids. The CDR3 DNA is TGTGCCAGCAGTTCCACCTCCCTACAAGAGACCCAGTACTTC. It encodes CASSSTSLQETQYF.

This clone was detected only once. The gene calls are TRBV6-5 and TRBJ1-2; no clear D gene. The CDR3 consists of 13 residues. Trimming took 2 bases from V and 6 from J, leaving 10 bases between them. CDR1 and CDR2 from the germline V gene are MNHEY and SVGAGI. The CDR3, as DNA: TGTGCCAGCAGTTACCCTGCCGGGAATGGCTACACCTTC. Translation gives CASSYPAGNGYTF.

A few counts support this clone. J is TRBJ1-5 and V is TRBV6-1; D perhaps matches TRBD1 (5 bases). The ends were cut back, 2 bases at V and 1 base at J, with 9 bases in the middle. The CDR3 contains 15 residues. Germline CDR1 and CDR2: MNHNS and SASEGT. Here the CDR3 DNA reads TGTGCCAGCAGTGAAAGGGGAATAAGCAATCAGCCCCAGCATTTT. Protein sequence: CASSERGISNQPQHF.

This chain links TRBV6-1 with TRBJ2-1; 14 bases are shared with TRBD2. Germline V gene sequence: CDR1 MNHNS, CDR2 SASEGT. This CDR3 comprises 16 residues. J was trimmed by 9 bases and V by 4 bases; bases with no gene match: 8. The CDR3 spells CASSGTSGGSHGEQFF. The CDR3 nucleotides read TGTGCCAGCAGTGGGACTAGCGGGGGGTCGCACGGTGAGCAGTTCTTC.

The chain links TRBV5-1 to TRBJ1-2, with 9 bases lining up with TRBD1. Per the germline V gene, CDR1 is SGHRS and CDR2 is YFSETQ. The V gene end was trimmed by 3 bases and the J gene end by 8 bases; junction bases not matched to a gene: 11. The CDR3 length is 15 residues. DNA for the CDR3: TGCGCCAGCAGCTCAGCCGGGACAGGGCATTTCGGCTACACCTTC. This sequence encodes CASSSAGTGHFGYTF.

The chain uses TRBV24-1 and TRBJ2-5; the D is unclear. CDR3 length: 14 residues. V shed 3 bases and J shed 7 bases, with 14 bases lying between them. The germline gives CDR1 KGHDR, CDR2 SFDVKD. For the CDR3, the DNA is TGTGCCACCAGTGATCCCCAGACGTCAGGGACCCAGTACTTC. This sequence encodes CATSDPQTSGTQYF.

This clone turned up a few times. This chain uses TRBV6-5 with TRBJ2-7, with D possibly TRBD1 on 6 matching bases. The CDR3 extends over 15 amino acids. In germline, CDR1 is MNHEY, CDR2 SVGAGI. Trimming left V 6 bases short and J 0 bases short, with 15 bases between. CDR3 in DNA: TGTGCCAGCAGAATTTACCGGGACAACTCCTACGAGCAGTACGTC. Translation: CASRIYRDNSYEQYV.

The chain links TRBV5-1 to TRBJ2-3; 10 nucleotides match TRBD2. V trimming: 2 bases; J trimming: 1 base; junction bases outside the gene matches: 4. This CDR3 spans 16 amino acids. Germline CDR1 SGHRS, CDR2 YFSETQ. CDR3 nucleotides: TGCGCCAGCAGCTTTCGAACTAGCGGGGGCACAGATACGCAGTATTTT. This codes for CASSFRTSGGTDTQYF.

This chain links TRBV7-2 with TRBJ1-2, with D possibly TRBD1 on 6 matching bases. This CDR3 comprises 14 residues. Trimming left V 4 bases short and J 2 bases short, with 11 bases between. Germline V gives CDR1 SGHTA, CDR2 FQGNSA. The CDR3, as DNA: TGTGCCAGCAGCTCCCAGACAGGAAACTATGGCTACACCTTC. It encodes CASSSQTGNYGYTF.

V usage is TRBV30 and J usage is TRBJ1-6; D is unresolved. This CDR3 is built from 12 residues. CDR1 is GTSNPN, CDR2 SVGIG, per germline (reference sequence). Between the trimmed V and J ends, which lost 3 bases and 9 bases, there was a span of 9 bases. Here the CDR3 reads CAWSSPSSPLHF. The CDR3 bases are TGTGCCTGGAGCAGTCCAAGTTCACCCCTCCACTTT.

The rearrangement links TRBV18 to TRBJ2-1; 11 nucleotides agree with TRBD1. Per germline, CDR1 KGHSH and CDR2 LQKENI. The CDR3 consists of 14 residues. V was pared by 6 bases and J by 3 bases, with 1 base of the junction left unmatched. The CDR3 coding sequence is TGTGCCAGCTCGGACAGGGGGCTCTACAATGAGCAGTTCTTC. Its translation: CASSDRGLYNEQFF.

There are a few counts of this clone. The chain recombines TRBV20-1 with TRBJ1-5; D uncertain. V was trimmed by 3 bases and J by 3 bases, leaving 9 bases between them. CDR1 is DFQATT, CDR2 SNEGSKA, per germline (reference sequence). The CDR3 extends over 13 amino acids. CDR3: CSASRPNNQPQHF. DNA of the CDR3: TGCAGTGCTAGTAGGCCTAACAATCAGCCCCAGCATTTT.

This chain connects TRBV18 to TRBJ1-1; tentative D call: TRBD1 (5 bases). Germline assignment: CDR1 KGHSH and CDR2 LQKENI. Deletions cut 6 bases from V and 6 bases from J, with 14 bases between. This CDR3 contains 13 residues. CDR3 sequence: CASSASGTPEAFF. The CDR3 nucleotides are TGTGCCAGCTCCGCGTCCGGGACCCCTGAAGCTTTCTTT.

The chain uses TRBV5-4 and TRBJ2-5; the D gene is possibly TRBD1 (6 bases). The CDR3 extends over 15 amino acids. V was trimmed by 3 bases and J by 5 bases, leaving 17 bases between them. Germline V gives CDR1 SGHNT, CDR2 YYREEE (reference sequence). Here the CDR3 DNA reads TGTGCCAGCAGCTCCTTCGGGACATCTTCGGAGACCCAGTACTTC. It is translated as CASSSFGTSSETQYF.

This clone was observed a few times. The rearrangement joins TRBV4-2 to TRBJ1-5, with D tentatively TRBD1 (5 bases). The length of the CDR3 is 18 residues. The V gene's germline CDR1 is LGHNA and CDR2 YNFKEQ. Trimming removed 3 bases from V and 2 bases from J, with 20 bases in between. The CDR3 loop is CASSQVGGRGIGNQPQHF. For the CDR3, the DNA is TGTGCCAGCAGCCAGGTGGGGGGTAGGGGAATCGGCAATCAGCCCCAGCATTTT.

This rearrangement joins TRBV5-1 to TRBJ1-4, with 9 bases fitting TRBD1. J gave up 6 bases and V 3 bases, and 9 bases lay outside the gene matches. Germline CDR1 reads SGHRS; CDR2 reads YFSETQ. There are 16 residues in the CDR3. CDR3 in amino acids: CASSSVYRGQDEKLFF. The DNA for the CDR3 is TGCGCCAGCAGCTCCGTATACAGGGGGCAGGATGAAAAACTGTTTTTT.

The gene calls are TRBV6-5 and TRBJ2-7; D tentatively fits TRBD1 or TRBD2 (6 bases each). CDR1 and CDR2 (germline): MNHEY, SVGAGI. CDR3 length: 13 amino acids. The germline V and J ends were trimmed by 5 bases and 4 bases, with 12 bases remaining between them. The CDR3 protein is CASSRQEGYEQYV. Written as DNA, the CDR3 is TGTGCCAGCAGTCGACAGGAGGGGTACGAGCAGTACGTC.

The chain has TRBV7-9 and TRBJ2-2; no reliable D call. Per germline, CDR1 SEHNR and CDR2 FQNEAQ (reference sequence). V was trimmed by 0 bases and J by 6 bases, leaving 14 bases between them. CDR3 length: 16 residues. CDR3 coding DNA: TGTGCCAGCAGCTTAGCGCGCGATTGGGGTTCCGGGGAGCTGTTTTTT. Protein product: CASSLARDWGSGELFF. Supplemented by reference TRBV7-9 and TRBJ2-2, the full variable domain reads DTGVSQNPRHKITKRGQNVTFRCDPISEHNRLYWYRQTLGQGPEFLTYFQNEAQLEKSRLLSDRFSAERPKGSFSTLEIQRTEQGDSAMYLCASSLARDWGSGELFFGEGSRLTVL.